This entry concerns a single TCR beta chain. Its antigen remains unidentified. This record belongs to a study of Ad26.COV2.S vaccination and SARS-CoV-2 variants. Broader study findings: Total T cell responses were possibly underestimated by TCR breadth and depth analyses.

CDR1 is SGHDN, CDR2 FVKESK, per germline. The CDR3 is 14 residues long. The V gene lost 4 bases and the J gene lost 2 bases, with 11 bases spanning the gap. The treatment denotes: about 20 received Ad26.COV2.S at low or high dose, single or two shots; roughly five received placebo; per-sample allocation not given. Day 63 after the first injection of vaccine or placebo was the sampling time. This table comes from immunoSEQ multiplex PCR, and its TCRdb copy is limited to in-frame clones, with some not included. The sample includes a few hundred thousand clones, over 80% of them seen just once. Sequenced material: peripheral blood, taken in a trial of Ad26.COV2.S vaccine versus placebo. This receptor was obtained from a person aged 18-60 years who received the Ad26.COV2.S COVID-19 vaccine or a placebo. The chain carries TRBV14 and TRBJ1-2, with unresolved D. In DNA, the CDR3 is TGTGCCAGCAGCCTCGGACGGCCCAACTATGGCTACACCTTC. This translates into CASSLGRPNYGYTF.